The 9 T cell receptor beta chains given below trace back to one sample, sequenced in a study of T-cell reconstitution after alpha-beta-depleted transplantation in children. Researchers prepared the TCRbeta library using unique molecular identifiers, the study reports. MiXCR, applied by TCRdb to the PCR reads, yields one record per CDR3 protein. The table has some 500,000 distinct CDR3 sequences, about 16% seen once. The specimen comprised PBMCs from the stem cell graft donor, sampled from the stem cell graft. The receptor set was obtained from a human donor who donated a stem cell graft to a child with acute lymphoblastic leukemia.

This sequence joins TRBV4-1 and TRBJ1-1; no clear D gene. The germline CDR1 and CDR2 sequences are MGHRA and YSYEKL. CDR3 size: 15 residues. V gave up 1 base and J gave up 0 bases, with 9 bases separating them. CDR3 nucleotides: TGCGCCAGCAGCCAAGGTCGAGACATGAACACTGAAGCTTTCTTT. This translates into CASSQGRDMNTEAFF.

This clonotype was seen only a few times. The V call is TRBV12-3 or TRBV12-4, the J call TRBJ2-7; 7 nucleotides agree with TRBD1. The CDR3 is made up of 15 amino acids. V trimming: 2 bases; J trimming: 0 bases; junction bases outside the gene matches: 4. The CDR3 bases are TGTGCCAGCAGTTTACAGGGACAGAGCTCCTACGAGCAGTACTTC. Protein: CASSLQGQSSYEQYF.

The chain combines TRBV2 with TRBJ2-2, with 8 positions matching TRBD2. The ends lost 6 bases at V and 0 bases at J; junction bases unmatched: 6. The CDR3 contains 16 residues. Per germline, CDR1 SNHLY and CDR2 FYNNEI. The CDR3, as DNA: TGTGCCAGCAGGCGGGATAGCGGGACGAACACCGGGGAGCTGTTTTTT. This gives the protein CASRRDSGTNTGELFF.

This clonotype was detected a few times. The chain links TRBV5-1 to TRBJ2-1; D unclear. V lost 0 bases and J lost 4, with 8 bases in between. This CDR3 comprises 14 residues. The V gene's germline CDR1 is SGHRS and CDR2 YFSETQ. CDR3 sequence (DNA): TGCGCCAGCAGCTTGGACTACGATTACAATGAGCAGTTCTTC. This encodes CASSLDYDYNEQFF. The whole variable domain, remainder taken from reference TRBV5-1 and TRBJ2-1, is KAGVTQTPRYLIKTRGQQVTLSCSPISGHRSVSWYQQTPGQGLQFLFEYFSETQRNKGNFPGRFSGRQFSNSRSEMNVSTLELGDSALYLCASSLDYDYNEQFFGPGTRLTVL.

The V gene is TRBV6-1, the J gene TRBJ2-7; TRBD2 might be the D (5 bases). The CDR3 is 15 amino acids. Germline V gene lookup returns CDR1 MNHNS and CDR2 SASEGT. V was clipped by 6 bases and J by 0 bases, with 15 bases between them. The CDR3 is CASSTSAGSSYEQYF. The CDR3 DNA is TGTGCCAGCAGCACCTCGGCGGGTAGCTCCTACGAGCAGTACTTC.

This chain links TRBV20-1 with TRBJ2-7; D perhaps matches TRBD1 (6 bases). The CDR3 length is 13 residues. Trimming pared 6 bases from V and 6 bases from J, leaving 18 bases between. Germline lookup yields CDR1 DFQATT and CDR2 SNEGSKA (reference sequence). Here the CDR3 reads CSALSKTGSEQYF. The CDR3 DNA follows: TGCAGTGCCCTCTCCAAGACAGGAAGCGAGCAGTACTTC.

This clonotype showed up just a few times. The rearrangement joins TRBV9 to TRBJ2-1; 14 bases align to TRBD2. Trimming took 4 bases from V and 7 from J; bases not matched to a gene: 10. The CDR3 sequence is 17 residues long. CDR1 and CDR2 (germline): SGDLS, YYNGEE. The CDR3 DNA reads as TGTGCCAGCAGCCGTTCCAAGACTAGCGGGAGGGGGAATGAGCAGTTCTTC. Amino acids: CASSRSKTSGRGNEQFF.

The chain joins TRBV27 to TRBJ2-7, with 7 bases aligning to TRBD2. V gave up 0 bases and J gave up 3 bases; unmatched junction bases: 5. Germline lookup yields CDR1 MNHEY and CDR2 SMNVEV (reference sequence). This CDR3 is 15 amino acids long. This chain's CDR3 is CASSLSPAGDYEQYF. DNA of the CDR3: TGTGCCAGCAGTTTATCCCCTGCGGGAGACTACGAGCAGTACTTC.

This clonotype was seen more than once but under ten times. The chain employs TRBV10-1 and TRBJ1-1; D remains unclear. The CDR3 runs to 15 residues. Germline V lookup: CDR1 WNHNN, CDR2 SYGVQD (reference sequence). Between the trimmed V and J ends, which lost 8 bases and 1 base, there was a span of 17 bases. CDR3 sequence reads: CASCRGAPPNTEAFF. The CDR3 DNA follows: TGCGCCAGCTGCCGAGGTGCACCCCCGAACACTGAAGCTTTCTTT.